This TCR beta chain was retrieved from a study of blood T cell repertoires in COVID-19. The overall study: Some COVID-19 samples were acute and others convalescent; all came from the United States, Italy and Spain. Nucleic acid was either cDNA or gDNA, and it came from T cells, B-cell-depleted T cells, or PBMCs.

In the study's own analysis: How many nucleated cells were present was estimated from reference gene primer amplification. Here immunoSEQ multiplex PCR was the method, and the copy in TCRdb shows in-frame clones only, minus some. V and J calls and clone size are those listed in that table; D and trimming were worked out from the DNA. The sample gives 130,000 to 150,000 clones, 70% to 80% of which show up once; approximately 3.6% is in the top ten. Between the trimmed V and J ends, which lost 4 bases and 0 bases, there was a span of 10 bases. The germline V gene has CDR1 LGHDT and CDR2 YNNKEL (reference sequence). The CDR3 spans 15 residues.

The receptor's source is a man aged 55 to 70 with acute or convalescent COVID-19. The J gene is TRBJ2-1, the V gene TRBV3-1 (or the pseudogene TRBV3-2), with D possibly being TRBD2 (6 bases). Sequenced sample: peripheral blood. The CDR3 bases are TGTGCCAGCAGCCCCGTCGGGAGCTCCTACAATGAGCAGTTCTTC. Its translation is CASSPVGSSYNEQFF.